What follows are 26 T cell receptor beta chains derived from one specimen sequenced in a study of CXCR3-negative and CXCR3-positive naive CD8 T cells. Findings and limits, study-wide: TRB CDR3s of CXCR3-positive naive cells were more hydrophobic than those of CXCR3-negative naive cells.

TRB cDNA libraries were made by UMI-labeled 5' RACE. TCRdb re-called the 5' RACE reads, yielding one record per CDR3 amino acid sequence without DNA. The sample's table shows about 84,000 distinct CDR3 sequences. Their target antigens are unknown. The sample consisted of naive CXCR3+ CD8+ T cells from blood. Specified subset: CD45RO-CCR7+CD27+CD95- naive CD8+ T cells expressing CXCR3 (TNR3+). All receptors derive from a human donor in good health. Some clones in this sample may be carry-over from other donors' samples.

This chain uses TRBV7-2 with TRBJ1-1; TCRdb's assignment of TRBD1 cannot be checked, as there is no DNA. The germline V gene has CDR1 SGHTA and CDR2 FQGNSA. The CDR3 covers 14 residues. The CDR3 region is CASSSRDRPFEAFF.

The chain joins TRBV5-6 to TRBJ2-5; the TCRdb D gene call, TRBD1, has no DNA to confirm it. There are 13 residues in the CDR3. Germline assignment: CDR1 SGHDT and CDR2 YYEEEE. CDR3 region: CASTPGGEETQCF.

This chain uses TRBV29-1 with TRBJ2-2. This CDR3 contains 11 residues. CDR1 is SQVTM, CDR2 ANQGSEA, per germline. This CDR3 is CSVVTEGELFF.

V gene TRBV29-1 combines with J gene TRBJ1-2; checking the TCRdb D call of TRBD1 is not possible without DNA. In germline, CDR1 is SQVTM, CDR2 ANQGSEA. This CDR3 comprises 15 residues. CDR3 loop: CSVDLTTANFYGYTF.

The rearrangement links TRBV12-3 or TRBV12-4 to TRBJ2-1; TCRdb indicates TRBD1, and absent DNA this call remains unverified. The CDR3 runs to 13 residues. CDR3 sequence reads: CASSLGGANEQFF.

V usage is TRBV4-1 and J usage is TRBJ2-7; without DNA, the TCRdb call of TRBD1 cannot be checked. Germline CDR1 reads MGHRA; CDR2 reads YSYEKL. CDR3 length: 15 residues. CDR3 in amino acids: CASSPGQGAAYEQYF.

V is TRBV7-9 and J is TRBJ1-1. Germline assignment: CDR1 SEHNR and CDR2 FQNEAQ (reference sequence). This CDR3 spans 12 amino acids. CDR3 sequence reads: CASSRRDTEAFF.

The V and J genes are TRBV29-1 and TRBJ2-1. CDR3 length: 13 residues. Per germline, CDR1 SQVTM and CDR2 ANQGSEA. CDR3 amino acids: CSVEEGNHNEQFF.

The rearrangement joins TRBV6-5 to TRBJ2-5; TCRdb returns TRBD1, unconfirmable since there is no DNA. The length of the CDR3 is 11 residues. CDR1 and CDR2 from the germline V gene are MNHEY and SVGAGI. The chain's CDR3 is CATGQTETQYF.

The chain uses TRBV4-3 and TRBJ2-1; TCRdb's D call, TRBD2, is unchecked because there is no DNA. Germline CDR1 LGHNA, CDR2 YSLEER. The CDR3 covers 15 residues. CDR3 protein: CASSRWTSGSDEQFF.

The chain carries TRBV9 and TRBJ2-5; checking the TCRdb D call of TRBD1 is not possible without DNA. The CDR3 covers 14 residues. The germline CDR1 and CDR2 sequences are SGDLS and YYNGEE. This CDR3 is CASSAHGGGETQYF.

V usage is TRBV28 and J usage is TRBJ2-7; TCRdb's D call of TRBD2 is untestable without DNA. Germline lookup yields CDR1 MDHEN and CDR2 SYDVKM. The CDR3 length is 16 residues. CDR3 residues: CASSFGTSGSKDEQYF.

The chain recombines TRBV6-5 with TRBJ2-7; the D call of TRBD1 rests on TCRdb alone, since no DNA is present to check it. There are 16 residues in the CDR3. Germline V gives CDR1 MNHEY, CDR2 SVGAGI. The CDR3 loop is CASSSVIGDGNYEQYF.

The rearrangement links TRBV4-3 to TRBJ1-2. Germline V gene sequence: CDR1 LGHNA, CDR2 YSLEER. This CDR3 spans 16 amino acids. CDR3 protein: CASSLFPESRDYGYTF.

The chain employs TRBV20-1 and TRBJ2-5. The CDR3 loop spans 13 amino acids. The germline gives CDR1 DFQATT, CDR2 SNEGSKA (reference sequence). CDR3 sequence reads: CSARDLIPETQYF.

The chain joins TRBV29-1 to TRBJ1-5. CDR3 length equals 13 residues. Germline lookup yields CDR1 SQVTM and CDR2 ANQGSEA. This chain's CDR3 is CSVEGEGNQPQHF.

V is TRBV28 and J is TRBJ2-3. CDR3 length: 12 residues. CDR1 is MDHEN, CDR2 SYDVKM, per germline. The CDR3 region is CASSWSADTQYF.

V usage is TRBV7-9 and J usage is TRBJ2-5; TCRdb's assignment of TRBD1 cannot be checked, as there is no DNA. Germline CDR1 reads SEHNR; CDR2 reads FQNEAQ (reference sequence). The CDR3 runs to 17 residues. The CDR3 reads CASSSPTGDIGQETQYF.

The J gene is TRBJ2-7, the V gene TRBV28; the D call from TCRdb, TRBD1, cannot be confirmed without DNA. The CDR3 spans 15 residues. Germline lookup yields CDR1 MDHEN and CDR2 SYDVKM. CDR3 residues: CASSSPRDRGPEQYF.

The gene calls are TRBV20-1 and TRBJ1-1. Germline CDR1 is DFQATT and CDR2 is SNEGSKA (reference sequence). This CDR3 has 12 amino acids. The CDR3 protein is CSAREWAIEAFF.

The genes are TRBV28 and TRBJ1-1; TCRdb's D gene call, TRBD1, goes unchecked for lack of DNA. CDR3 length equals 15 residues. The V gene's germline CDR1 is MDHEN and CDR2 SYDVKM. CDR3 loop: CASTPYGTLNTEAFF.

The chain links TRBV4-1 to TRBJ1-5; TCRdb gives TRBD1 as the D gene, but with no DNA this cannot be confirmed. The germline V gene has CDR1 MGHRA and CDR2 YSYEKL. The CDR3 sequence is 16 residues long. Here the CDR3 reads CASSPGGQGGNQPQHF.

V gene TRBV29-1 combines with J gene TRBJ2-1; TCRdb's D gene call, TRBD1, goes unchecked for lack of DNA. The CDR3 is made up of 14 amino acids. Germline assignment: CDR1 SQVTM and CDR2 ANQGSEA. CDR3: CSVVGGPSYNEQFF.

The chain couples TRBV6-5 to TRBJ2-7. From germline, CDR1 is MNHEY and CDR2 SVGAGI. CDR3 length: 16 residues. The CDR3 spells CASGYHPELGSYEQYF.

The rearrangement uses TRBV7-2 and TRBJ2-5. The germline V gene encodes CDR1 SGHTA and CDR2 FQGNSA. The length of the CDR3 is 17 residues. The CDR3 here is CASSLDRVRVVEETQYF.

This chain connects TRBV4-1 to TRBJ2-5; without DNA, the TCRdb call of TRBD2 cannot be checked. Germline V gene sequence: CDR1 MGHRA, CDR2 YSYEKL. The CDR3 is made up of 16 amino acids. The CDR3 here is CASSQEVASVQETQYF.